This T cell receptor (beta chain) was sequenced in a study of control samples from healthy donors and cancer patients. Produced via immunoSEQ multiplex PCR; TCRdb's table is partial and in-frame only. The sample records about 150,000 clones, just over 85% being singletons. The CDR3 loop spans 12 amino acids. The TCR sequence derives from a man aged 18 to 35 in good health. The V and J genes are TRBV12-1 and TRBJ1-2. TRBV12-1 has pseudogene status. The sequencing input was blood. CDR3 sequence (DNA): TGTGCCAGCAGCTCCAGGGGAGGGGGCTACACCTTC. Translation gives CASSSRGGGYTF.